The 4 T cell receptor beta chains below were found in one sample sequenced in a study of blood T cell repertoires in COVID-19. Method: immunoSEQ multiplex PCR; TCRdb's copy keeps in-frame clones and lacks some. The repertoire holds about 310,000 clones, with 80% to 90% as singletons. Input material: PBMCs or T cells enriched from blood (not recorded which). These receptor sequences come from a woman aged 18-29 years who had recovered from COVID-19.

The rearrangement uses TRBV6-2 or TRBV6-3 and TRBJ1-1; D perhaps matches TRBD1 (5 bases). V was trimmed by 4 bases and J by 5 bases, leaving 14 bases between them. From germline, CDR1 is MNHEY and CDR2 SVGEGT. There are 14 residues in the CDR3. This chain's CDR3 is CASSFGGTMTEAFF. The CDR3 coding sequence is TGTGCCAGCAGTTTTGGGGGGACGATGACTGAAGCTTTCTTT.

This chain links TRBV19 with TRBJ1-1; D is perhaps TRBD1 (5 bases). V was clipped by 5 bases and J by 6 bases, with 16 bases between them. This CDR3 comprises 14 residues. Germline values: CDR1 LNHDA, CDR2 SQIVND (reference sequence). CDR3 residues: CASSPVGWGAEAFF. The DNA of the CDR3 is TGTGCCAGTAGTCCAGTCGGATGGGGGGCTGAAGCTTTCTTT.

The V and J genes are TRBV14 and TRBJ1-3, with D perhaps TRBD1 (5 bases). CDR3 size: 16 residues. V was pared by 4 bases and J by 3 bases, with 16 bases between. The V gene's germline CDR1 is SGHDN and CDR2 FVKESK. In DNA form, the CDR3 reads TGTGCCAGCAGCCCCAGGAGGGGAGGCGGTGGAAACACCATATATTTT. Encoded protein: CASSPRRGGGGNTIYF.

The chain combines TRBV27 with TRBJ2-2; 7 positions agree with TRBD1. CDR3 length: 14 amino acids. The germline V gene encodes CDR1 MNHEY and CDR2 SMNVEV (reference sequence). V lost 6 bases, J lost 4 bases, and 5 bases stayed unmatched. The CDR3 DNA reads TGTGCCAGCAGCCGACAGGGTAGCACCGGGGAGCTGTTTTTT. Translation: CASSRQGSTGELFF.